This record looks at one TCR beta chain sequence and its context. Produced via immunoSEQ multiplex PCR; TCRdb's table is partial and in-frame only. The data contain 100,000 to 120,000 clones, less than 75% of them singletons. CDR3 length: 10 residues. The sample originates from a study of blood T cell repertoires in COVID-19. Study context: Material from acute and convalescent COVID-19 was sourced from the United States, Italy and Spain. T cells, B-cell-depleted T cells, or PBMCs supplied cDNA or gDNA.

The clonotype comes from a woman between 40 and 55 years old with acute or convalescent COVID-19. The sample consisted of peripheral blood. The chain links TRBV21-1 to TRBJ2-5; the DNA was not used to check the table's D call, TRBD2. TRBV21-1 is a pseudogene locus. The CDR3 DNA follows: TGTGCCAGCTTCGAAGAGACCCAGTACTTC. It specifies CASFEETQYF.